Following are 4 T cell receptor beta chains from one sample sequenced in a study of vaccination and CD4 T cells after COVID-19. Time point in this sample: late sampling 161 to 241 days after vaccination in three convalescent patients. Treatment noted: roughly 11-day PBMC culture with coronavirus spike peptide pools or control peptides (ViraFEST assay). Sequencing of DNA taken from cultured CD4+ T cells relied on the Oncomine TCR Beta short-read assay. Each CDR3 protein gets one entry after TCRdb re-called the PCR reads with MiXCR. The profile shows around 18,000 distinct CDR3 sequences, about 45% of them singletons. The antigens these receptors bind are not known. Specimen: CD4+ T cells from blood, cultured in vitro, collected about 7 months after SARS-CoV-2 vaccination. These TCRs come from a human donor who had recovered from COVID-19.

This clonotype turned up a few times. The chain recombines TRBV7-2 with TRBJ1-6, with D possibly matching TRBD1 (5 bases). Trimming removed 4 bases at V and 10 bases at J, with 17 bases between. CDR3 length equals 15 residues. In germline, CDR1 is SGHTA, CDR2 FQGNSA. CDR3 region: CASSSDGTSVSPLHF. CDR3 coding DNA: TGTGCCAGCAGCTCCGACGGGACGAGTGTGTCACCCCTCCACTTT.

The chain couples TRBV7-3 to TRBJ2-7; 10 nucleotides align to TRBD1. The CDR3 contains 13 residues. V trimming: 8 bases; J trimming: 8 bases; junction bases outside the gene matches: 9. Germline CDR1 reads SGHTA; CDR2 reads FQGTGA. Here the CDR3 reads CASGTGASLKQYF. The CDR3 bases are TGTGCCAGCGGGACAGGGGCCTCCTTGAAGCAGTACTTC. Full variable domain (missing parts from reference TRBV7-3 and TRBJ2-7): GAGVSQTPSNKVTEKGKYVELRCDPISGHTALYWYRQSLGQGPEFLIYFQGTGAADDSGLPNDRFFAVRPEGSVSTLKIQRTERGDSAVYLCASGTGASLKQYFGPGTRLTVT.

The gene calls are TRBV18 and TRBJ1-2; 7 bases line up with TRBD1. This CDR3 is 15 amino acids long. V trimming: 3 bases; J trimming: 2 bases; junction bases outside the gene matches: 6. In germline, CDR1 is KGHSH, CDR2 LQKENI. CDR3 residues: CASSPLGQSNYGYTF. In nucleotides, the CDR3 is TGTGCCAGCTCACCGCTGGGACAGAGCAACTATGGCTACACCTTC.

This clonotype was counted between two and nine times. The chain uses TRBV20-1 and TRBJ2-3, with TRBD2 as a possible D gene (6 bases). Germline CDR1 and CDR2: DFQATT and SNEGSKA (reference sequence). V was pared by 3 bases and J by 3 bases, with 10 bases between. This CDR3 is 13 amino acids long. The CDR3 sequence is CSASLTSTDTQYF. The CDR3, as DNA: TGCAGTGCTAGCCTGACTAGTACAGATACGCAGTATTTT.